The rows below give T cell receptor beta chains drawn from one sample of a study of beta chain features in type 1 diabetes. The repertoire was sequenced with immunoSEQ multiplex PCR; TCRdb's copy has only in-frame clones and lacks some. Among 400,000 to 600,000 clones listed, roughly 31% were seen once. The sequencing sample was made of naive CD4+ T cells from blood. These TCRs come from a man between 18 and 35 years old in good health. CDR3s include the opening cysteine and the closing phenylalanine or tryptophan. Fields, in order: CDR3 protein, CDR3 DNA, clone size, J gene, V gene, D gene. A D gene is named only where the DNA matches it firmly. Expanded clones are given a class, and other clones once, few, many or no size at all.

cdr3_aa: CASTARSRADTQYF
cdr3_nt: TGTGCCAGTACAGCGAGATCCCGGGCAGATACGCAGTATTTT
clone_size: .
j_call: TRBJ2-3
v_call: TRBV19
d_call: .

cdr3_aa: CAWTNYRDRVPGELFF
cdr3_nt: TGTGCCTGGACCAACTACCGGGACAGGGTTCCCGGGGAGCTGTTTTTT
clone_size: few
j_call: TRBJ2-2
v_call: TRBV30
d_call: TRBD1

cdr3_aa: CASSLTGLADEQYF
cdr3_nt: TGTGCCAGCAGCTTAACGGGACTAGCGGACGAGCAGTACTTC
clone_size: few
j_call: TRBJ2-7
v_call: TRBV7-3
d_call: TRBD2

cdr3_aa: CASSVAAGGQHTGELFF
cdr3_nt: TGTGCCAGCAGCGTAGCCGCGGGAGGGCAACACACCGGGGAGCTGTTTTTT
clone_size: .
j_call: TRBJ2-2
v_call: TRBV9
d_call: TRBD2

cdr3_aa: CSVGQGIPYNEQFF
cdr3_nt: TGCAGCGTTGGTCAGGGCATCCCCTACAATGAGCAGTTCTTC
clone_size: few
j_call: TRBJ2-1
v_call: TRBV29-1
d_call: .

cdr3_aa: CASSSPFGTEQYF
cdr3_nt: TGCGCCAGCAGCTCCCCTTTTGGTACCGAGCAGTACTTC
clone_size: .
j_call: TRBJ2-7
v_call: TRBV4-1
d_call: .

cdr3_aa: CSGSTGVEQFF
cdr3_nt: TGCAGCGGATCGACAGGGGTTGAGCAGTTCTTC
clone_size: .
j_call: TRBJ2-1
v_call: TRBV29-1
d_call: TRBD1

cdr3_aa: CASRHRGRPDTQYF
cdr3_nt: TGTGCCAGCAGACACAGGGGGCGGCCAGATACGCAGTATTTT
clone_size: few
j_call: TRBJ2-3
v_call: TRBV25-1
d_call: TRBD1

cdr3_aa: CASSPPLAGHEQYF
cdr3_nt: TGTGCCAGCAGTCCCCCCTTGGCCGGACACGAGCAGTACTTC
clone_size: few
j_call: TRBJ2-7
v_call: TRBV6-6
d_call: .

cdr3_aa: CASSLRMNTEAFF
cdr3_nt: TGTGCCAGCAGCTTGCGGATGAACACTGAAGCTTTCTTT
clone_size: .
j_call: TRBJ1-1
v_call: TRBV7-3
d_call: .

cdr3_aa: CASSEQGLTDTQYF
cdr3_nt: TGTGCCAGCAGTGAACAGGGTTTAACAGATACGCAGTATTTT
clone_size: few
j_call: TRBJ2-3
v_call: TRBV2
d_call: .

cdr3_aa: CAWEETGPTGELFF
cdr3_nt: TGTGCCTGGGAGGAGACAGGGCCCACCGGGGAGCTGTTTTTT
clone_size: few
j_call: TRBJ2-2
v_call: TRBV30
d_call: TRBD1

cdr3_aa: CAWSSYTGNQPQHF
cdr3_nt: TGTGCCTGGAGTAGCTACACGGGCAATCAGCCCCAGCATTTT
clone_size: few
j_call: TRBJ1-5
v_call: TRBV30
d_call: .

cdr3_aa: CAWSVFGPGYGNTIYF
cdr3_nt: .
clone_size: .
j_call: TRBJ1-3
v_call: TRBV30
d_call: .

cdr3_aa: CASSIWKQAYNEQFF
cdr3_nt: TGTGCCAGTAGTATTTGGAAGCAGGCTTACAATGAGCAGTTCTTC
clone_size: few
j_call: TRBJ2-1
v_call: TRBV19
d_call: .

cdr3_aa: CASSSAGATETQYF
cdr3_nt: TGTGCCAGCAGTTCGGCGGGAGCAACAGAGACCCAGTACTTC
clone_size: .
j_call: TRBJ2-5
v_call: TRBV28
d_call: TRBD2

cdr3_aa: CASSPLRTSGSPGELFF
cdr3_nt: TGTGCCAGCTCACCACTCCGGACTAGCGGGAGTCCCGGGGAGCTGTTTTTT
clone_size: .
j_call: TRBJ2-2
v_call: TRBV18
d_call: TRBD2

cdr3_aa: CSGESGPEQYF
cdr3_nt: TGCAGCGGAGAATCAGGGCCCGAGCAGTACTTC
clone_size: .
j_call: TRBJ2-7
v_call: TRBV29-1
d_call: .

cdr3_aa: CASSDLGWYSGSYEQYF
cdr3_nt: TGTGCCAGCAGTGATTTGGGTTGGTACTCGGGATCCTACGAGCAGTACTTC
clone_size: .
j_call: TRBJ2-7
v_call: TRBV25-1
d_call: .

cdr3_aa: CASSPSVDTQYF
cdr3_nt: TGTGCCAGCTCACCCTCGGTGGATACGCAGTATTTT
clone_size: few
j_call: TRBJ2-3
v_call: TRBV18
d_call: .

cdr3_aa: CASSLDHAISYNEQFF
cdr3_nt: TGTGCCAGCAGCTTAGATCACGCGATTTCCTACAATGAGCAGTTCTTC
clone_size: few
j_call: TRBJ2-1
v_call: TRBV7-2
d_call: .

cdr3_aa: CASSLSGSPGETQYF
cdr3_nt: TGTGCCAGCAGCTTATCGGGCAGTCCTGGGGAGACCCAGTACTTC
clone_size: .
j_call: TRBJ2-5
v_call: TRBV7-7
d_call: .

cdr3_aa: CASSPPSGLSYNEQFF
cdr3_nt: TGTGCCAGCAGCCCACCTAGCGGGCTCTCCTACAATGAGCAGTTCTTC
clone_size: .
j_call: TRBJ2-1
v_call: TRBV13
d_call: TRBD2

cdr3_aa: CASSLVAETQYF
cdr3_nt: TGTGCCAGCAGCTTAGTCGCCGAGACCCAGTACTTC
clone_size: .
j_call: TRBJ2-5
v_call: TRBV7-9
d_call: .

cdr3_aa: CAWSATRGEKLFF
cdr3_nt: TGTGCCTGGAGTGCTACTAGAGGTGAAAAACTGTTTTTT
clone_size: .
j_call: TRBJ1-4
v_call: TRBV30
d_call: .

cdr3_aa: CATHRGGPEYGYTF
cdr3_nt: TGTGCCACCCACCGGGGGGGACCGGAATATGGCTACACCTTC
clone_size: few
j_call: TRBJ1-2
v_call: TRBV15
d_call: .

cdr3_aa: CASSLMDGRYEQYF
cdr3_nt: TGTGCCAGCAGTTTGATGGACGGGCGCTACGAGCAGTACTTC
clone_size: .
j_call: TRBJ2-7
v_call: TRBV28
d_call: .

cdr3_aa: CASSYRLAGAYEQYF
cdr3_nt: TGTGCCAGCAGTTATAGACTAGCGGGCGCCTACGAGCAGTACTTC
clone_size: few
j_call: TRBJ2-7
v_call: TRBV13
d_call: TRBD2

cdr3_aa: CASSLSGGTETQYF
cdr3_nt: TGTGCCAGCAGTTTATCGGGGGGCACAGAGACCCAGTACTTC
clone_size: .
j_call: TRBJ2-5
v_call: TRBV27
d_call: .

cdr3_aa: CASSPLLASTQYF
cdr3_nt: TGTGCCAGCTCACCCCTCCTAGCGTCTACGCAGTATTTT
clone_size: .
j_call: TRBJ2-3
v_call: TRBV18
d_call: .

cdr3_aa: CASSLNPGGSFYEQYF
cdr3_nt: TGCGCCAGCAGCTTAAACCCAGGGGGGAGTTTCTACGAGCAGTACTTC
clone_size: .
j_call: TRBJ2-7
v_call: TRBV5-1
d_call: .

cdr3_aa: CASSLASAGANVLTF
cdr3_nt: TGCGCCAGCAGCTTGGCTTCAGCTGGGGCCAACGTCCTGACTTTC
clone_size: few
j_call: TRBJ2-6
v_call: TRBV5-1
d_call: .

cdr3_aa: CASSEAARVGYGYTF
cdr3_nt: TGTGCCAGCAGTGAAGCCGCAAGGGTCGGCTATGGCTACACCTTC
clone_size: few
j_call: TRBJ1-2
v_call: TRBV6-1
d_call: .

cdr3_aa: CASSPGFGGEQYF
cdr3_nt: TGTGCCAGCAGCCCGGGCTTTGGGGGCGAGCAGTACTTC
clone_size: .
j_call: TRBJ2-7
v_call: TRBV13
d_call: .

cdr3_aa: CASSVTGAVSGTQYF
cdr3_nt: TGCGCCAGCAGCGTGACAGGGGCCGTATCGGGGACCCAGTACTTC
clone_size: .
j_call: TRBJ2-5
v_call: TRBV5-1
d_call: TRBD1

cdr3_aa: CASSTHREHTEAFF
cdr3_nt: TGTGCCAGTAGTACCCACAGGGAGCACACTGAAGCTTTCTTT
clone_size: .
j_call: TRBJ1-1
v_call: TRBV19
d_call: .

cdr3_aa: CSARGQGKTDTQYF
cdr3_nt: TGCAGCGCTAGGGGACAGGGGAAGACAGATACGCAGTATTTT
clone_size: few
j_call: TRBJ2-3
v_call: TRBV29-1
d_call: TRBD1

cdr3_aa: CAWNGGDSNQPQHF
cdr3_nt: TGTGCCTGGAATGGAGGGGATAGCAATCAGCCCCAGCATTTT
clone_size: .
j_call: TRBJ1-5
v_call: TRBV30
d_call: .

cdr3_aa: CASRPGLGVRETQYF
cdr3_nt: TGTGCCAGCAGGCCTGGACTAGGGGTACGGGAGACCCAGTACTTC
clone_size: .
j_call: TRBJ2-5
v_call: TRBV25-1
d_call: TRBD2

cdr3_aa: CASSTQTYNEQFF
cdr3_nt: TGCGCCAGCAGCACCCAAACCTACAATGAGCAGTTCTTC
clone_size: .
j_call: TRBJ2-1
v_call: TRBV5-1
d_call: .

cdr3_aa: CSARVVDEQFF
cdr3_nt: TGCAGTGCTAGAGTCGTGGATGAGCAGTTCTTC
clone_size: few
j_call: TRBJ2-1
v_call: TRBV20-1
d_call: .

cdr3_aa: CAWSNGNTGELFF
cdr3_nt: TGTGCCTGGAGTAACGGGAACACCGGGGAGCTGTTTTTT
clone_size: .
j_call: TRBJ2-2
v_call: TRBV30
d_call: .

cdr3_aa: CASSPRDRGPNEQFF
cdr3_nt: TGTGCCAGCAGCCCCCGGGACAGGGGTCCTAATGAGCAGTTCTTC
clone_size: .
j_call: TRBJ2-1
v_call: TRBV4-2
d_call: TRBD1

cdr3_aa: CASSFSQGHFGQYF
cdr3_nt: TGTGCCAGCAGCTTCAGTCAGGGTCATTTTGGGCAGTACTTC
clone_size: few
j_call: TRBJ2-7
v_call: TRBV7-9
d_call: .

cdr3_aa: CASRSTPGVPCYEQYF
cdr3_nt: TGTGCCAGCAGAAGTACCCCGGGTGTTCCTTGCTACGAGCAGTACTTC
clone_size: .
j_call: TRBJ2-7
v_call: TRBV6-7
d_call: .

cdr3_aa: CASSLWGQEHNEQFF
cdr3_nt: TGTGCCAGCAGCCTCTGGGGACAGGAACACAATGAGCAGTTCTTC
clone_size: .
j_call: TRBJ2-1
v_call: TRBV7-2
d_call: TRBD1

cdr3_aa: CSVRYTGAGADTQYF
cdr3_nt: TGCAGCGTGAGATACACAGGGGCCGGAGCAGATACGCAGTATTTT
clone_size: .
j_call: TRBJ2-3
v_call: TRBV29-1
d_call: TRBD1